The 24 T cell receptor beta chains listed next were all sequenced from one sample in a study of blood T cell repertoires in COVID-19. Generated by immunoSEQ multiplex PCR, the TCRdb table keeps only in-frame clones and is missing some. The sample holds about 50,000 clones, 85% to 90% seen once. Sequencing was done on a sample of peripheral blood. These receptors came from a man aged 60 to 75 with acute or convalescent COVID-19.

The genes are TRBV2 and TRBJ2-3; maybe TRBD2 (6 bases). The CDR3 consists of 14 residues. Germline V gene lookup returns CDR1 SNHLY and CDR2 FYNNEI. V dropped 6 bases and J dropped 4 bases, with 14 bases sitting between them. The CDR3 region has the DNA TGTGCCAGCAGAGGCGACGGGGGTGCAGATACGCAGTATTTT. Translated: CASRGDGGADTQYF.

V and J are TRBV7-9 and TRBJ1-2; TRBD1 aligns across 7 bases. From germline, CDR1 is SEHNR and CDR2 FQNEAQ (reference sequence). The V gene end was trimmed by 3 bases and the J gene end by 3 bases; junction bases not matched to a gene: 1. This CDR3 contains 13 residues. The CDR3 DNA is TGTGCCAGCAGCTTCGGACAGGACTATGGCTACACCTTC. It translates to CASSFGQDYGYTF.

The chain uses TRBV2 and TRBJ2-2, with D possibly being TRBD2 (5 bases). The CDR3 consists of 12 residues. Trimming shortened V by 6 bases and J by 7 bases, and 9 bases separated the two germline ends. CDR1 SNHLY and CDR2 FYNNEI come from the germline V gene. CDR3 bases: TGTGCCAGCAGCCTTGAGGGCGGGGAGCTGTTTTTT. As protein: CASSLEGGELFF.

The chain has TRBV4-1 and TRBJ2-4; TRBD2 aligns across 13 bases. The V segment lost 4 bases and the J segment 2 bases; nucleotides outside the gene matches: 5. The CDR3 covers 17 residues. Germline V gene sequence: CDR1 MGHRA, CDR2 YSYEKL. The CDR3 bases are TGCGCCAGCAGCCCCCCGACTAGCGGGAGGCCCAAAAACATTCAGTACTTC. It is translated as CASSPPTSGRPKNIQYF.

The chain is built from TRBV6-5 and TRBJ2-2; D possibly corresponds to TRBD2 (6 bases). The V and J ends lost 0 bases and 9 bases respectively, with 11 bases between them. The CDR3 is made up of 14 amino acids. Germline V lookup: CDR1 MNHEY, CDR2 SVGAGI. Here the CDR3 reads CASSYSTGDRELFF. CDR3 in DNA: TGTGCCAGCAGTTACTCTACGGGGGACCGGGAGCTGTTTTTT.

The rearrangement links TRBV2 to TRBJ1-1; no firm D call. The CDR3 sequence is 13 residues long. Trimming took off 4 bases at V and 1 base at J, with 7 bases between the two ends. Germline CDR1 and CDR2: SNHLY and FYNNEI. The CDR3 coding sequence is TGTGCCAGCAGTGGGTCCAGGAACACTGAAGCTTTCTTT. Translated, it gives CASSGSRNTEAFF.

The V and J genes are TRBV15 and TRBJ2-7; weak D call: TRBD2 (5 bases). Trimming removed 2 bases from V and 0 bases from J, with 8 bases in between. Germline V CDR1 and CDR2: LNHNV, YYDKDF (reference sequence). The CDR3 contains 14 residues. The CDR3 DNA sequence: TGTGCCACCAGCAGATACGGGATCTCCTACGAGCAGTACTTC. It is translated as CATSRYGISYEQYF.

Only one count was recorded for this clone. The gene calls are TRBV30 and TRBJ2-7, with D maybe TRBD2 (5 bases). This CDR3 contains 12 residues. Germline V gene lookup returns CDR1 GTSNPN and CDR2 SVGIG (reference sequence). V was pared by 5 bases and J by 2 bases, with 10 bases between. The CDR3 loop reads CAWAGLAYEQYF. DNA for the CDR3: TGTGCCTGGGCCGGACTCGCCTACGAGCAGTACTTC.

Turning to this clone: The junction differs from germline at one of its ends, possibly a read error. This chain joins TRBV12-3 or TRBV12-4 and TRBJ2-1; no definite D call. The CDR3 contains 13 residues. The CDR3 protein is CASSFLGYSEQFF. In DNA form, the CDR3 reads TGTGCCAGCAGTTTTCTTGGGTACAGTGAGCAGTTCTTC.

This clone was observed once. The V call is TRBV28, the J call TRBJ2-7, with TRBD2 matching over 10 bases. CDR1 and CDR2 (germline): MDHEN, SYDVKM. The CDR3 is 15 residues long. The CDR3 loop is CVISRGLAVSYEQYF. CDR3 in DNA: TGTGTTATCTCCCGCGGACTAGCGGTCTCCTACGAGCAGTACTTC.

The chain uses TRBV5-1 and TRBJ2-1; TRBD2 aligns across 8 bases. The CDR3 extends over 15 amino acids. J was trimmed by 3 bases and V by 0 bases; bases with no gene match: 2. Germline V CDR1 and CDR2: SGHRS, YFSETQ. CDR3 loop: CASSLGTSYYNEQFF. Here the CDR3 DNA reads TGCGCCAGCAGCTTGGGGACTAGCTACTACAATGAGCAGTTCTTC.

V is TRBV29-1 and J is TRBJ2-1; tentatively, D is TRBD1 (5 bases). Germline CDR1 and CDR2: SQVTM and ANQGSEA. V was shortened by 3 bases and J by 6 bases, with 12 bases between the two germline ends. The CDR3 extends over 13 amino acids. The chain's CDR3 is CSVERTQGNEQFF. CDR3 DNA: TGCAGCGTTGAGCGGACCCAGGGCAATGAGCAGTTCTTC.

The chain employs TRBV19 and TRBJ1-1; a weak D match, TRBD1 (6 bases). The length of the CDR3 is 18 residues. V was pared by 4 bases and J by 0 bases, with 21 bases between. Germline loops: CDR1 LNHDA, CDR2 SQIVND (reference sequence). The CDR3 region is CASSTPRGRGALNTEAFF. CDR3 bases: TGTGCCAGTAGTACGCCCCGGGGGAGGGGGGCATTGAACACTGAAGCTTTCTTT.

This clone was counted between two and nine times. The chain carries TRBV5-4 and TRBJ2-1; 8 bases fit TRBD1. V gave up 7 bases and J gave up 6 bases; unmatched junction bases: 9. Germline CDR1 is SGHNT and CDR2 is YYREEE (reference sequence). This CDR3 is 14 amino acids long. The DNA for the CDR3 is TGTGCCAGCCGAACAGGGGGTCAAGGCAATGAGCAGTTCTTC. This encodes CASRTGGQGNEQFF.

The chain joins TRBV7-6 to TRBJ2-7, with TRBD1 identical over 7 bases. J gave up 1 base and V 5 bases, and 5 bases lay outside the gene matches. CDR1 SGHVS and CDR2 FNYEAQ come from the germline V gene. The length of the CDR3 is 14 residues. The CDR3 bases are TGTGCCAGCAGCCTCGGGACAGCTTCCTACGAGCAGTACTTC. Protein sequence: CASSLGTASYEQYF.

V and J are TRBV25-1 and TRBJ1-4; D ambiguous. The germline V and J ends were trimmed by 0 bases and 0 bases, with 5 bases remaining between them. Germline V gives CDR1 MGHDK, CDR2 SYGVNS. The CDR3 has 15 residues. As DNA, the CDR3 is TGTGCCAGCAGTGAATATGAGGCAACTAATGAAAAACTGTTTTTT. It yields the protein CASSEYEATNEKLFF.

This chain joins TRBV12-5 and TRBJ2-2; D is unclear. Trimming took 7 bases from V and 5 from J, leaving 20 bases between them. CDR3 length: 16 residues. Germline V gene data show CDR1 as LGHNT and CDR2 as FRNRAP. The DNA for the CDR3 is TGTGCTAGTGTTATACTACGAGGTGTCAAAACCGGGGAGCTGTTTTTT. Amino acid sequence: CASVILRGVKTGELFF.

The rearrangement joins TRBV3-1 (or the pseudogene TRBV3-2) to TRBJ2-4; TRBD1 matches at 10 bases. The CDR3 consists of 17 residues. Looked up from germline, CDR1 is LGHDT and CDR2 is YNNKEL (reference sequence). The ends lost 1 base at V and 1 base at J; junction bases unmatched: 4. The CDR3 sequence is CASSQGTGGSAKNIQYF. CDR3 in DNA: TGTGCCAGCAGCCAAGGGACAGGGGGGTCGGCCAAAAACATTCAGTACTTC.

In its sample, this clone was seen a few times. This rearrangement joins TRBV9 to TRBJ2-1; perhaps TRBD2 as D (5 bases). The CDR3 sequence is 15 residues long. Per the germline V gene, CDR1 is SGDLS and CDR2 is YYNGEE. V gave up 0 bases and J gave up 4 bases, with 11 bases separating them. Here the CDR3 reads CASSVGTPLYNEQFF. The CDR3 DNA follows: TGTGCCAGCAGCGTAGGGACTCCACTATACAATGAGCAGTTCTTC.

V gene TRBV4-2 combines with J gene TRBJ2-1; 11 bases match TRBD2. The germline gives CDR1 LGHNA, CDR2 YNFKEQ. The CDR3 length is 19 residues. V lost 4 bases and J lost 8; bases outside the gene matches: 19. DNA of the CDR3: TGTGCCAGCAGCCTAAAGACTAGCGGGACTCGTCCCCCCCCACATGAGCAGTTCTTC. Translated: CASSLKTSGTRPPPHEQFF.

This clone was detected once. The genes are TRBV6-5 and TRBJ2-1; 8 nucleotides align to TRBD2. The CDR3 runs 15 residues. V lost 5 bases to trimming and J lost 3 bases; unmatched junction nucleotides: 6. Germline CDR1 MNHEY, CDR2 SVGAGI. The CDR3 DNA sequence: TGTGCCAGCAGTACCCTAGCGGGCTACTACAATGAGCAGTTCTTC. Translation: CASSTLAGYYNEQFF.

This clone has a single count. CDR3 sequence (DNA): TGTGCCAGCAGCTCAAGACCAGGGGGCGAACCCCCCGGAGGCTACACCTTC. This translates into CASSSRPGGEPPGGYTF. The rearrangement links TRBV7-6 to TRBJ1-2, with 8 bases matching TRBD1. The V segment lost 4 bases and the J segment 8 bases; nucleotides outside the gene matches: 18. CDR3 size: 17 residues. CDR1 and CDR2 (germline): SGHVS, FNYEAQ. Drawing the rest from reference TRBV7-6 and TRBJ1-2, the complete variable domain is GAGVSQSPRYKVTKRGQDVALRCDPISGHVSLYWYRQALGQGPEFLTYFNYEAQQDKSGLPNDRFSAERPEGSISTLTIQRTEQRDSAMYRCASSSRPGGEPPGGYTFGSGTRLTVV.

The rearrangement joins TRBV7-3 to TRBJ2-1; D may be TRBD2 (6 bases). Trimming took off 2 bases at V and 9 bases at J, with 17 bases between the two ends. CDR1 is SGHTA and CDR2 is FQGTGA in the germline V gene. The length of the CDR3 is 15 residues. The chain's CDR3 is CASSLLQEGSSEQFF. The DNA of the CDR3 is TGTGCCAGCAGCTTACTGCAGGAGGGTTCGAGTGAGCAGTTCTTC.

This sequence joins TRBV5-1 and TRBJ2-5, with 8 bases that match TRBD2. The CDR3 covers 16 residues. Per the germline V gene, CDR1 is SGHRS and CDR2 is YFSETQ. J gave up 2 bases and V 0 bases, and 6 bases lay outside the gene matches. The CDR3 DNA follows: TGCGCCAGCAGCTTGGTTTCTAGCGGGTATCAAGAGACCCAGTACTTC. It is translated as CASSLVSSGYQETQYF.